Each of the 24 T cell receptor beta chains below was sequenced from the same sample in a study of cytomegalovirus exposure and HLA in healthy donors. Assay used: immunoSEQ multiplex PCR; TCRdb lists only in-frame clones, some missing. The sample records 150,000 to 200,000 clones, around nine tenths being singletons. Sequenced: PBMCs. The receptors come from a woman aged 18-35 years in good health and CMV-seronegative.

The table lists this clone with a few counts. This sequence joins TRBV7-9 and TRBJ1-2, with 8 bases fitting TRBD1. The ends lost 5 bases at V and 8 bases at J; junction bases unmatched: 10. CDR3 length: 14 residues. The germline CDR1 and CDR2 sequences are SEHNR and FQNEAQ (reference sequence). The CDR3 here is CASSTRGPGGGYTF. The CDR3 DNA sequence: TGTGCCAGCAGCACCAGGGGGCCGGGCGGCGGCTACACCTTC.

This chain joins TRBV6-4 and TRBJ1-2; D gene uncertain. The V end lost 3 bases, the J end lost 5 bases, and 16 bases lay between the germline ends. The CDR3 covers 15 residues. Germline V gene data show CDR1 as MRHNA and CDR2 as SNTAGT. CDR3 residues: CASSEQSDSGYGYTF. The CDR3 nucleotides are TGTGCCAGCAGTGAACAGTCGGACTCCGGATATGGCTACACCTTC.

The chain uses TRBV18 and TRBJ1-4; the match to TRBD1 covers 8 bases. Germline-derived CDR1 and CDR2 are KGHSH and LQKENI. V dropped 3 bases and J dropped 5; count of bases not matched to a gene: 2. CDR3 length equals 14 residues. The CDR3 nucleotides are TGTGCCAGCTCACCTCGGGACAGGAATGAAAAACTGTTTTTT. This sequence encodes CASSPRDRNEKLFF.

The chain joins TRBV7-8 to TRBJ2-7; D not certain. Trimming stripped 4 bases from V and 4 bases from J, with 5 bases between. The CDR3 length is 11 residues. The germline gives CDR1 SGHVS, CDR2 FQNEAQ. This chain's CDR3 is CASSSEYEQYF. The CDR3 nucleotides read TGTGCCAGCAGCTCTGAGTACGAGCAGTACTTC. Complete variable domain (other parts from reference TRBV7-8 and TRBJ2-7): GAGVSQSPRYKVAKRGQDVALRCDPISGHVSLFWYQQALGQGPEFLTYFQNEAQLDKSGLPSDRFFAERPEGSVSTLKIQRTQQEDSAVYLCASSSEYEQYFGPGTRLTVT.

This clone was seen a single time. V is TRBV30 and J is TRBJ1-6; no definite D call. CDR1 is GTSNPN and CDR2 is SVGIG in the germline V gene (reference sequence). The CDR3 spans 12 residues. The V end was cut by 5 bases, the J end by 6 bases, with 8 bases between. The CDR3 spells CAWGQSNSPLHF. The CDR3 DNA reads TGTGCCTGGGGGCAGTCTAATTCACCCCTCCACTTT.

The chain uses TRBV10-1 and TRBJ2-5; 12 bases match TRBD2. The CDR3 contains 14 residues. Germline CDR1 WNHNN, CDR2 SYGVQD (reference sequence). Losses at the gene ends were 4 bases for V and 3 bases for J; bases not matched to a gene: 0. The CDR3 region is CASSGLAGEETQYF. The CDR3 DNA reads TGCGCCAGCAGTGGACTAGCGGGAGAAGAGACCCAGTACTTC.

This clone was observed a single time. The chain recombines TRBV7-8 with TRBJ1-2, with 8 bases identical to TRBD1. This CDR3 has 15 amino acids. Germline loops: CDR1 SGHVS, CDR2 FQNEAQ. Unmatched junction bases numbered 9, after V lost 5 bases and J lost 4 bases. In DNA, the CDR3 is TGTGCCAGCAGCCCCTTCCCGGGGACAGGCTATGGCTACACCTTC. It encodes CASSPFPGTGYGYTF.

This chain links TRBV5-6 with TRBJ2-5; TRBD2 is a possible D gene (6 bases). The CDR3 sequence is 15 residues long. V lost 2 bases and J lost 4, with 15 bases in between. Germline V gene sequence: CDR1 SGHDT, CDR2 YYEEEE. In DNA form, the CDR3 reads TGTGCCAGCAGCTTAGAGGGGAGGTATAGAGAGACCCAGTACTTC. Protein product: CASSLEGRYRETQYF.

CDR3 sequence: CASSTPGQGAGQPQHF. The CDR3 DNA follows: TGTGCCAGCAGCACTCCGGGACAGGGGGCAGGTCAGCCCCAGCATTTT. The chain joins TRBV7-2 to TRBJ1-5; TRBD1 aligns across 12 bases. CDR1 and CDR2 from the germline V gene are SGHTA and FQGNSA. The CDR3 runs 16 residues. V was pared by 5 bases and J by 6 bases, with 8 bases of the junction left unmatched.

This chain connects TRBV27 to TRBJ2-3, with 8 bases aligning to TRBD2. This CDR3 has 14 residues. V gave up 7 bases and J gave up 0 bases; unmatched junction bases: 3. Germline CDR1 and CDR2: MNHEY and SMNVEV (reference sequence). CDR3 bases: TGTGCCAGCAAGCCTAGCGGGAGCACAGATACGCAGTATTTT. This translates into CASKPSGSTDTQYF.

J is TRBJ2-5 and V is TRBV19, with TRBD2 identical over 7 bases. Germline V gene lookup returns CDR1 LNHDA and CDR2 SQIVND (reference sequence). Germline trimming cut 4 bases from V and 4 bases from J; bases unmatched to any gene: 9. The CDR3 length is 15 residues. The CDR3, as DNA: TGTGCCAGTAGTAGAGACTGGACGGGGGGAGAGACCCAGTACTTC. Its protein is CASSRDWTGGETQYF.

The chain recombines TRBV2 with TRBJ2-3; 8 positions match TRBD2. The CDR3 extends over 14 amino acids. Trimming removed 8 bases from V and 4 bases from J; junction bases left unmatched: 8. Germline CDR1 reads SNHLY; CDR2 reads FYNNEI. In DNA form, the CDR3 reads TGTGCCAGCGGACTAGCTGGGGCATCAGATACGCAGTATTTT. Protein product: CASGLAGASDTQYF.

This rearrangement joins TRBV5-4 to TRBJ2-7; 8 nucleotides align to TRBD2. Unmatched junction bases numbered 6, after V lost 3 bases and J lost 7 bases. From germline, CDR1 is SGHNT and CDR2 YYREEE (reference sequence). This CDR3 has 13 amino acids. In DNA, the CDR3 is TGTGCCAGCAGCTCGGGGGGGGCGAGGGAGCAGTACTTC. This codes for CASSSGGAREQYF. Full variable domain (outside the CDR3, taken from reference TRBV5-4 and TRBJ2-7): ETGVTQSPTHLIKTRGQQVTLRCSSQSGHNTVSWYQQALGQGPQFIFQYYREEENGRGNFPPRFSGLQFPNYSSELNVNALELDDSALYLCASSSGGAREQYFGPGTRLTVT.

This chain uses TRBV10-1 with TRBJ1-1; possible D gene TRBD1, 5 bases. Germline V gene data show CDR1 as WNHNN and CDR2 as SYGVQD (reference sequence). CDR3 length equals 17 residues. The germline V and J ends were trimmed by 2 bases and 6 bases, with 22 bases remaining between them. This CDR3 reads CASSERGTPRGIAEAFF. Here the CDR3 DNA reads TGCGCCAGCAGTGAGCGGGGGACCCCCAGAGGAATCGCTGAAGCTTTCTTT.

The chain employs TRBV7-9 and TRBJ1-1; D is perhaps TRBD1 (6 bases). This CDR3 is built from 16 residues. CDR1 is SEHNR and CDR2 is FQNEAQ in the germline V gene (reference sequence). Trimming took off 5 bases at V and 9 bases at J, with 25 bases between the two ends. The CDR3 DNA follows: TGTGCCAGCAGCCCGACACCCGGGGCAGGGGTATTAAAAGCTTTCTTT. Amino acids: CASSPTPGAGVLKAFF.

The chain couples TRBV5-6 to TRBJ1-6, with TRBD1 matching over 7 bases. J lost 7 bases, V lost 4 bases, and 5 bases had no gene match. The length of the CDR3 is 14 residues. The germline CDR1 and CDR2 sequences are SGHDT and YYEEEE. The CDR3 here is CASSPIQGNSPLHF. As DNA, the CDR3 is TGTGCCAGCAGCCCCATACAGGGGAATTCACCCCTCCACTTT.

The genes are TRBV6-5 and TRBJ2-5; 7 nucleotides agree with TRBD2. With 6 bases clipped from V and 2 bases from J, the junction kept 6 bases outside the gene matches. CDR1 and CDR2 from the germline V gene are MNHEY and SVGAGI. The CDR3 length is 14 residues. The CDR3 here is CASRRGGSQETQYF. CDR3 coding DNA: TGTGCCAGCAGGCGGGGAGGGAGTCAAGAGACCCAGTACTTC.

V usage is TRBV4-2 and J usage is TRBJ2-1; TRBD2 matches at 13 bases. The J segment lost 7 bases and the V segment lost 4 bases, leaving 4 bases of the junction unmatched. The germline gives CDR1 LGHNA, CDR2 YNFKEQ. This CDR3 is built from 15 residues. CDR3 amino acids: CASSPQGLAGNEQFF. Here the CDR3 DNA reads TGTGCCAGCAGCCCACAGGGACTAGCGGGAAATGAGCAGTTCTTC.

The chain links TRBV11-3 to TRBJ2-1; D is perhaps TRBD2 (5 bases). This CDR3 contains 16 residues. Germline V lookup: CDR1 SGHNT, CDR2 YENEEA. Trimming removed 3 bases from V and 4 bases from J, with 16 bases in between. This CDR3 is CASSLSGTERYNEQFF. The CDR3 DNA follows: TGTGCCAGCAGCTTGTCGGGAACAGAGCGATACAATGAGCAGTTCTTC.

This clone was observed a single time. The CDR3 bases are TGTGCCATCAGTGAGGGGGGGGGAGAGACCCAGTACTTC. Protein product: CAISEGGGETQYF. The chain has TRBV10-3 and TRBJ2-5, with 7 bases aligning to TRBD2. Germline loops: CDR1 ENHRY, CDR2 SYGVKD. The CDR3 totals 13 residues. J was trimmed by 4 bases and V by 2 bases; bases with no gene match: 1.

This chain uses TRBV29-1 with TRBJ2-2, with TRBD2 as a possible D gene (5 bases). The germline gives CDR1 SQVTM, CDR2 ANQGSEA. The CDR3 runs to 17 residues. V gave up 0 bases and J gave up 1 base, with 15 bases separating them. The CDR3, as DNA: TGCAGCGTTGAAGATTTCGATCGAGGAGGGAACACCGGGGAGCTGTTTTTT. Its translation is CSVEDFDRGGNTGELFF.

V usage is TRBV10-3 and J usage is TRBJ2-7; TRBD2 is a possible D gene (5 bases). Per the germline V gene, CDR1 is ENHRY and CDR2 is SYGVKD. The V gene lost 3 bases and the J gene lost 7 bases, with 7 bases spanning the gap. The length of the CDR3 is 11 residues. CDR3 in amino acids: CAISETGEQYF. CDR3 nucleotides: TGTGCCATCAGTGAAACGGGGGAGCAGTACTTC.

This chain connects TRBV13 to TRBJ2-1; maybe TRBD2 (6 bases). CDR1 PRHDT and CDR2 FYEKMQ come from the germline V gene (reference sequence). The CDR3 consists of 13 residues. V lost 5 bases and J 7 bases, leaving 12 bases between the germline ends. The CDR3 protein is CASSISGYNEQFF. The CDR3 nucleotides are TGTGCCAGCAGCATTAGCGGTTATAATGAGCAGTTCTTC.

The rearrangement uses TRBV6-6 and TRBJ1-1, with 7 bases identical to TRBD1. This CDR3 contains 16 residues. V dropped 4 bases and J dropped 1; count of bases not matched to a gene: 9. From germline, CDR1 is MNHNY and CDR2 SVGAGI (reference sequence). The CDR3 sequence: CASSSPRTGGNTEAFF. DNA of the CDR3: TGTGCCAGCAGTTCTCCCCGGACAGGCGGGAACACTGAAGCTTTCTTT.